A single sample is the source of the 5 T cell receptor beta chains below, sequenced in a study of CD8 T cells in ankylosing spondylitis. TCRdb reprocessed the 5' RACE reads with MiXCR, giving one entry per CDR3 protein. The table shows about 340,000 distinct CDR3 sequences, with 14% to 15% occurring only once. Sequencing was performed on blood, either unsorted or a sorted T cell fraction (not recorded which). The receptors were gathered from a male donor with ankylosing spondylitis or in good health (not recorded which).

This clonotype was observed at least ten times. The rearrangement uses TRBV15 and TRBJ1-3; D unresolved. Trimming removed 1 base at V and 0 bases at J, with 7 bases between. The CDR3 spans 15 residues. Germline assignment: CDR1 LNHNV and CDR2 YYDKDF (reference sequence). DNA of the CDR3: TGTGCCACCAGCAGAGGACGGACCTCTGGAAACACCATATATTTT. Protein sequence: CATSRGRTSGNTIYF.

This clonotype was observed a handful of times. The V call is TRBV6-5, the J call TRBJ1-5; maybe TRBD1 (5 bases). V lost 4 bases to trimming and J lost 1 base, with 11 bases between them. The CDR3 has 15 residues. Germline CDR1 and CDR2: MNHEY and SVGAGI. The CDR3 is CASSLGRTSNQPQHF. Here the CDR3 DNA reads TGTGCCAGCAGTTTGGGACGGACCAGCAATCAGCCCCAGCATTTT.

Only a few counts were recorded for this clonotype. The chain combines TRBV12-3 or TRBV12-4 with TRBJ2-4; D remains ambiguous. Trimming took 5 bases from V and 6 from J, leaving 17 bases between them. This CDR3 contains 15 residues. CDR3 DNA sequence: TGTGCCAGCAGTCCTACGACACGGCAGAGAAACATTCAGTACTTC. The encoded protein is CASSPTTRQRNIQYF.

The gene calls are TRBV29-1 and TRBJ2-3; D is unresolved. The CDR3 has 14 amino acids. Trimming removed 3 bases from V and 0 bases from J, with 10 bases in between. The germline gives CDR1 SQVTM, CDR2 ANQGSEA. The CDR3 region is CSVEVAQSTDTQYF. The DNA for the CDR3 is TGCAGCGTTGAGGTCGCCCAAAGCACAGATACGCAGTATTTT.

In this sample, this clonotype turned up a few times. This rearrangement joins TRBV9 to TRBJ2-1; 10 bases fit TRBD2. Germline CDR1 SGDLS, CDR2 YYNGEE. V lost 0 bases to trimming and J lost 4 bases; unmatched junction nucleotides: 7. This CDR3 spans 17 amino acids. For the CDR3, the DNA is TGTGCCAGCAGCGTAGGAGGGACTAGCGATAGGTACAATGAGCAGTTCTTC. It is translated as CASSVGGTSDRYNEQFF.